This is a list of T cell receptor beta chains from one sample in a study of a mutant IDH1 vaccine in newly diagnosed glioma. Using immunoSEQ multiplex PCR, the repertoire was profiled, and TCRdb retains in-frame clones only, with some absent. The table lists 60,000 to 85,000 clones, roughly 85% of them singletons. Which antigens these TCRs recognize remains unknown. Material: PBMCs, obtained from a glioma patient whose treatment included an IDH1 peptide vaccine. The receptors were gathered from a woman in her fifties or sixties with glioma. Both conserved end residues are part of each CDR3.

j_call | v_call | cdr3_length | cdr3_aa
TRBJ2-3 | TRBV29-1 | 14 | CSVDAGVSTDTQYF
TRBJ2-7 | TRBV19 | 22 | CASSIVGKGLPLRTTGYYEQYF
TRBJ2-5 | TRBV29-1 | 14 | CSVEGDGGIETQYF
TRBJ2-5 | TRBV5-1 | 16 | CASSLWLAGEGETQYF
TRBJ2-5 | TRBV28 | 12 | CASSLFQETQYF
TRBJ2-5 | TRBV21-1 | 14 | CASSKVSEQETQYF
TRBJ2-3 | TRBV5-4 | 16 | CASSPPTSGGADTQYF
TRBJ1-2 | TRBV27 | 14 | CASSLWQGDYGYTF
TRBJ1-2 | TRBV27 | 14 | CASRYGTGLYGYTF
TRBJ2-5 | TRBV28 | 12 | CLGGGYQETQYF
TRBJ1-1 | TRBV19 | 17 | CASRPQGRTSMNTEAFF
TRBJ2-7 | TRBV28 | 16 | CASSLGTSGRGGEQYF
TRBJ2-1 | TRBV7-6 | 13 | CASSLSGRGEQFF
TRBJ1-1 | TRBV2 | 13 | CASNPTGGTEAFF
TRBJ1-1 | TRBV7-6 | 14 | CASSYPGQGAEAFF
TRBJ2-5 | TRBV11-2 | 13 | CASSHGSQETQYF
TRBJ2-3 | TRBV5-4 | 14 | CASSLRTSGDTQYF
TRBJ2-7 | TRBV7-9 | 15 | CASSPVNAGDYEQYF
TRBJ2-5 | TRBV5-1 | 16 | CASSVGDRGLVETQYF
TRBJ2-7 | TRBV27 | 12 | CASSFQSYEQYF
TRBJ1-4 | TRBV6-6 | 14 | CASSFTGSNEKLFF
TRBJ2-2 | TRBV11-2 | 15 | CASRASASNTGELFF
TRBJ2-7 | TRBV11-2 | 13 | CASSSGTGNEQYF
TRBJ2-1 | TRBV5-4 | 17 | CASSLPPGGSASYEQFF
TRBJ2-5 | TRBV13 | 16 | CASSPRLAGIRETQYF